These 17 T cell receptor beta chains share one sample of origin, sequenced in a study of cytotoxic CD8 clonotypes in ibrutinib-treated CLL. Clones were read by immunoSEQ multiplex PCR, and TCRdb kept only the in-frame ones, dropping some. The repertoire holds fewer than 35,000 clones, with roughly 50% as singletons. The material sequenced was PBMCs, taken before ibrutinib treatment. These receptors were collected from a human donor with chronic lymphocytic leukemia.

This clone was counted once. The gene calls are TRBV5-1 and TRBJ2-7; a weak D match, TRBD1 (6 bases). The CDR3 has 13 amino acids. V lost 4 bases and J 2 bases, leaving 10 bases between the germline ends. Germline V gives CDR1 SGHRS, CDR2 YFSETQ. CDR3 bases: TGCGCCAGCAGCATCAGGGGCGCCTACGAGCAGTACTTC. It encodes CASSIRGAYEQYF.

This chain uses TRBV6-6 with TRBJ2-7, with unresolved D. The CDR3 runs to 12 residues. The germline gives CDR1 MNHNY, CDR2 SVGAGI (reference sequence). Trimming left V 0 bases short and J 3 bases short, with 3 bases between. The CDR3 nucleotides are TGTGCCAGCAGTTACTCTAACTACGAGCAGTACTTC. It encodes CASSYSNYEQYF.

This clone was observed a handful of times. The genes are TRBV28 and TRBJ2-7; D remains unclear. The V gene's germline CDR1 is MDHEN and CDR2 SYDVKM. V lost 6 bases and J 2 bases, leaving 11 bases between the germline ends. The CDR3 sequence is 13 residues long. The CDR3 region has the DNA TGTGCCAGCAGCCCGTTGGGCCCCTACGAGCAGTACTTC. The encoded protein is CASSPLGPYEQYF.

The rearrangement uses TRBV10-3 and TRBJ2-7; maybe TRBD2 (6 bases). The germline V and J ends were trimmed by 4 bases and 3 bases, with 13 bases remaining between them. The germline V gene has CDR1 ENHRY and CDR2 SYGVKD. CDR3 size: 14 residues. This CDR3 reads CAISGPGLIYEQYF. The CDR3 DNA reads TGTGCCATCAGTGGACCGGGACTGATCTACGAGCAGTACTTC.

The CDR3 here is CAISGDRVYGYTF. The CDR3 bases are TGTGCCATCAGTGGGGACAGGGTCTATGGCTACACCTTC. The V call is TRBV10-3, the J call TRBJ1-2; the match to TRBD1 covers 9 bases. V dropped 4 bases and J dropped 4; count of bases not matched to a gene: 1. CDR3 length equals 13 residues. CDR1 ENHRY and CDR2 SYGVKD come from the germline V gene.

V and J are TRBV15 and TRBJ2-3, with D perhaps matching TRBD2 (6 bases). The CDR3 extends over 15 amino acids. V dropped 1 base and J dropped 0 bases, with 8 bases sitting between them. Germline V gene lookup returns CDR1 LNHNV and CDR2 YYDKDF (reference sequence). For the CDR3, the DNA is TGTGCCACCAGCAGAGGTAGCGGTAGCACAGATACGCAGTATTTT. It specifies CATSRGSGSTDTQYF.

The rearrangement joins TRBV4-3 to TRBJ2-1; 12 bases agree with TRBD2. The CDR3 loop spans 14 amino acids. V lost 8 bases and J lost 3; bases outside the gene matches: 2. Germline-derived CDR1 and CDR2 are LGHNA and YSLEER. CDR3 region: CASSTSGSYNEQFF. The CDR3 bases are TGCGCCAGCTCGACTAGCGGGAGCTACAATGAGCAGTTCTTC.

The CDR3 region has the DNA TGTGCCAGCAGCGCCAGATGGGATGGGGTAATGGAGACCCAGTACTTC. Translating it yields CASSARWDGVMETQYF. The V gene is TRBV9, the J gene TRBJ2-5; D is unresolved. CDR1 and CDR2 from the germline V gene are SGDLS and YYNGEE. This CDR3 comprises 16 residues. Trimming removed 3 bases at V and 5 bases at J, with 20 bases between.

This clone was counted a single time. The V gene is TRBV6-5, the J gene TRBJ2-2; D is uncertain. Germline CDR1 is MNHEY and CDR2 is SVGAGI. The V gene lost 2 bases and the J gene lost 2 bases, with 9 bases spanning the gap. The CDR3 length is 15 residues. The CDR3 nucleotides read TGTGCCAGCAGTTACGGGTCTCGAAACACCGGGGAGCTGTTTTTT. Translating gives CASSYGSRNTGELFF.

V usage is TRBV28 and J usage is TRBJ1-6, with 10 bases aligning to TRBD1. The CDR3 has 15 amino acids. Germline values: CDR1 MDHEN, CDR2 SYDVKM. The ends lost 8 bases at V and 10 bases at J; junction bases unmatched: 11. The CDR3 loop reads CASRIPGTGVSPLHF. In nucleotides, the CDR3 is TGTGCCAGCCGAATCCCCGGGACAGGGGTGTCACCCCTCCACTTT.

This clone came up a few times. The DNA of the CDR3 is TGTGCCAGCAGCTTGGGGTATGCGGGCAATCAGCCCCAGCATTTT. Translation: CASSLGYAGNQPQHF. V and J are TRBV5-6 and TRBJ1-5; D uncertain. Trimming removed 0 bases from V and 2 bases from J, with 9 bases in between. Germline CDR1 is SGHDT and CDR2 is YYEEEE. The CDR3 spans 15 residues.

This chain joins TRBV19 and TRBJ1-1, with 8 bases identical to TRBD1. Germline lookup yields CDR1 LNHDA and CDR2 SQIVND (reference sequence). The length of the CDR3 is 13 residues. Trimming cost V 7 bases and J 5 bases; bases outside gene matches: 6. The CDR3 region is CASTWTGNTEAFF. CDR3 DNA: TGTGCCAGTACCTGGACAGGGAATACTGAAGCTTTCTTT.

The chain is built from TRBV28 and TRBJ2-7; a weak D match, TRBD2 (6 bases). Germline V CDR1 and CDR2: MDHEN, SYDVKM. Trimming shortened V by 3 bases and J by 2 bases, and 17 bases separated the two germline ends. This CDR3 is 16 amino acids long. The CDR3 region is CASSLRDGGIPYEQYF. CDR3 nucleotide sequence: TGTGCCAGCAGTTTGAGGGACGGGGGAATCCCCTACGAGCAGTACTTC.

In this sample, this clone turned up once. V usage is TRBV10-1 and J usage is TRBJ2-7, with 9 bases matching TRBD2. There are 16 residues in the CDR3. Germline lookup yields CDR1 WNHNN and CDR2 SYGVQD (reference sequence). Trimming cost V 0 bases and J 6 bases; bases outside gene matches: 9. The CDR3, as DNA: TGCGCCAGCAGTGAGTCGAAGCTAGCGGGGCCCTCCGAGCAGTACTTC. It specifies CASSESKLAGPSEQYF.

This chain joins TRBV6-6 and TRBJ1-5; TRBD1 matches at 12 bases. Germline CDR1 and CDR2: MNHNY and SVGAGI (reference sequence). Trimming took 6 bases from V and 6 from J; bases not matched to a gene: 6. This CDR3 comprises 15 residues. CDR3 amino acids: CASSPGTGGFQPQHF. The CDR3 nucleotides are TGTGCCAGCAGCCCCGGGACAGGGGGCTTTCAGCCCCAGCATTTT.

The chain employs TRBV27 and TRBJ2-1; 10 nucleotides match TRBD1. Germline V gives CDR1 MNHEY, CDR2 SMNVEV (reference sequence). The CDR3 has 15 residues. The V gene end was trimmed by 3 bases and the J gene end by 7 bases; junction bases not matched to a gene: 6. The CDR3 region is CASSLTGGIWNEQFF. Here the CDR3 DNA reads TGTGCCAGCAGTTTGACAGGGGGCATATGGAATGAGCAGTTCTTC.

This clone was picked up a small number of times. V is TRBV28 and J is TRBJ1-2, with D possibly matching TRBD1 (6 bases). Germline CDR1 reads MDHEN; CDR2 reads SYDVKM. This CDR3 contains 14 residues. Trimming cost V 6 bases and J 1 base, with 12 bases left between them. CDR3 sequence reads: CASRRQALNYGYTF. CDR3 bases: TGTGCCAGCAGGAGACAGGCCCTTAACTATGGCTACACCTTC.